The T cell receptor (beta chain) under discussion was sequenced for a study of T cell responses to AZD1222 COVID-19 vaccine. About the study: Second-dose intervals of approximately 4 or approximately 12 weeks were pooled.

This clone showed up just once. Its antigen is not known. This CDR3 is 12 amino acids long. Germline V gives CDR1 SNHLY, CDR2 FYNNEI. Trimming cost V 6 bases and J 9 bases, with 12 bases left between them. Study conclusions and caveats: Repertoire samples came only from after the peak T cell response. There were mostly white British donors and more females than males, and clonal diversity was possibly underestimated. Compared with day 0, the breadth and depth of the Spike-specific TCR repertoire rose significantly after two doses of AZD1222.

Only in-frame clones appear in the TCRdb table, and some are missing; sequencing was by immunoSEQ multiplex PCR. The repertoire holds about 180,000 clones, around nine tenths seen once, with 7.7% in the top ten. The sample consisted of peripheral blood, taken on day 0 of AZD1222 vaccination. The rearrangement links TRBV2 to TRBJ2-1, with a weak D call TRBD2 (6 bases). The source is an adult in good health. CDR3 nucleotides: TGTGCCAGCAGCCCCCAGGGAGGTGAGCAGTTCTTC. Amino acid sequence: CASSPQGGEQFF.